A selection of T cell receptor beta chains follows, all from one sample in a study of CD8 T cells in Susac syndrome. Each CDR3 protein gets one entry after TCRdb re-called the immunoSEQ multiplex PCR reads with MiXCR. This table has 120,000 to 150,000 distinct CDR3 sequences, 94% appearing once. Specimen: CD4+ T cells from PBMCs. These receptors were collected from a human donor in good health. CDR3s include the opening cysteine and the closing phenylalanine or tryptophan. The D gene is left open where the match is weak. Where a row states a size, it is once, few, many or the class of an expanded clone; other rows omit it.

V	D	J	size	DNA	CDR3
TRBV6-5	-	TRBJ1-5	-	TGTGCCAGCAGTTACCCGGACGGTAGCAATCAGCCCCAGCATTTT	CASSYPDGSNQPQHF
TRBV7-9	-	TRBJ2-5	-	TGTGCCAGCAGCCTCTATGCGGAGACCCAGTACTTC	CASSLYAETQYF
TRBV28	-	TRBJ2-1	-	TGTGCCAGCAGCCTTGACGAGGGTCGGGGTGAGCAGTTCTTC	CASSLDEGRGEQFF
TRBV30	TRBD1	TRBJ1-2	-	TGTGCCTGGAGTACGGGACAGGGACTGGGCGGCTACACCTTC	CAWSTGQGLGGYTF
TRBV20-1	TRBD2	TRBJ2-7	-	TGCAGTGCTGTCGCTCGCGGGGGGACCTACGAGCAGTACTTC	CSAVARGGTYEQYF
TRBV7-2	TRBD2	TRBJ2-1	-	TGTGCCAGCAGCTTAGTTAGCCTAGCGGGATATGAGCAGTTCTTC	CASSLVSLAGYEQFF
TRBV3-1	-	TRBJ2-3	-	TGTGCCAGCAGCCAAGTGGGGGCGGGAGAGGGCACAGATACGCAGTATTTT	CASSQVGAGEGTDTQYF
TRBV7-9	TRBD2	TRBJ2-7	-	TGTGCCAGCGGAAAGACTAGCGGGAGTCTTAGGAAATTCTTC	CASGKTSGSLRKFF
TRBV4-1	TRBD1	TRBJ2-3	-	TGCGCCAGCAGCCAAGAGAAGGGGGCGGGTGCAGATACGCAGTATTTT	CASSQEKGAGADTQYF
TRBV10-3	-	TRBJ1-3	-	TGTGCCATCACCCCGGCGGGCACTGGAAACACCATATATTTT	CAITPAGTGNTIYF
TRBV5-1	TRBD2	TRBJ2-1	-	TGCGCCAGCAACCCAGGGACTAGCGGGTCAAGTGGGCAGTTCTTC	CASNPGTSGSSGQFF
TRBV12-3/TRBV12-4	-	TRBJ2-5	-	TGTGCCAGCAGTTTAATACAGACCCAGTACTTC	CASSLIQTQYF
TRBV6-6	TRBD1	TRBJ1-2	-	TGTGCCAGCAGGCCCACAGGGGTTGACTATGGCTACACCTTC	CASRPTGVDYGYTF
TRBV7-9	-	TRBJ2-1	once	TGTGCCAGCAGCCAGACAAGCTCCTACAATGAGCAGTTCTTC	CASSQTSSYNEQFF
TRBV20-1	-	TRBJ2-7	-	TGCAGTGCTAGCAGGATTTCCTACGAGCAGTACTTC	CSASRISYEQYF
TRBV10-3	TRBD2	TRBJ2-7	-	TGTGCCATCAGTGAGTACACCGGGGACTACGGAGAGCAGTACTTC	CAISEYTGDYGEQYF
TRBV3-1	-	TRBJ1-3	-	TGTGCCAGCAGCCAAGAGACAGGCGGAAACACCATATATTTT	CASSQETGGNTIYF
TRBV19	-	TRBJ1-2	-	TGTGCCAGTAGTACCGGAAGGGGCTATGGCTACACCTTC	CASSTGRGYGYTF
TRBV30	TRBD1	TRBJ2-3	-	TGTGCCTGGAACAGGGGAGGCACAGATACGCAGTATTTT	CAWNRGGTDTQYF
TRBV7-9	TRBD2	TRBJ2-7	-	TGTGCCAGCAGCTTACCCCCTACTAGCGGAACCTACGAGCAGTACTTC	CASSLPPTSGTYEQYF
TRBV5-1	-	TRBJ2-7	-	TGCGCCAGCAGCCCCTGGGACGGCGCGTCCTACGAGCAGTACTTC	CASSPWDGASYEQYF
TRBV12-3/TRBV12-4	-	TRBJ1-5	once	TGTGCCAGCAGTGCCCTGGGTAATCAGCCCCAGCATTTT	CASSALGNQPQHF
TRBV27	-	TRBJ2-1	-	TGTGCCAGCAGTTTCGGAACAGCCAACATAGGCGCCATCACCTCGAGCTCCTACAATGAGCAGTTCTTC	CASSFGTANIGAITSSSYNEQFF
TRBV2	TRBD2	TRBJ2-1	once	TGTGCCGCTCGGGGCCTAGCGGGGACCAATGAGCAGTTCTTC	CAARGLAGTNEQFF
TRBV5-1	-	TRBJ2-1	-	TGCGCCAGCAGCTTGGGACCGGGAAATGAGCAGTTCTTC	CASSLGPGNEQFF
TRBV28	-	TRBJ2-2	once	TGTGCCAGCAGCCGGGGGTGGGGGACGGTCACCGGGGAGCTGTTTTTT	CASSRGWGTVTGELFF
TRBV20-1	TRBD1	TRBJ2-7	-	TGCAGTGCCCAATCGACAGGGGTCCACCACGAGCAGTACTTC	CSAQSTGVHHEQYF
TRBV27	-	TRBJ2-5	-	TGTGCCAGCAGTTTACCGGGACTCGCGACCCAGTACTTC	CASSLPGLATQYF
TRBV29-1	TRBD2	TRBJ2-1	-	TGCAGCGTTGGAGGGGGTATTGAGGGACTAGCGGGGAAGCAGTTCTTC	CSVGGGIEGLAGKQFF
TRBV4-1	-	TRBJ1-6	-	TGCGCCAGCAGCCAAGATTCCGATTCACCCCTCCACTTT	CASSQDSDSPLHF
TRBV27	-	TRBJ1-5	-	TGTGCCAGCAGCCCCGGACAGCAATCAGTGCCCCAGCATTTT	CASSPGQQSVPQHF
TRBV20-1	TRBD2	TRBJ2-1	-	TGCAGTGCTAGAGTTAGAGCGGGAGGGCCCAATGAGCAGTTCTTC	CSARVRAGGPNEQFF
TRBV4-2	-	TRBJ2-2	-	TGTGCCAGCAGCCAAGAGGTAGCAACCCCCACCGGGGAGCTGTTTTTT	CASSQEVATPTGELFF
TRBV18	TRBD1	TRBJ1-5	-	TGTGCCAGCTCAGAGGGGGCGATGGGCAATCAGCCCCAGCATTTT	CASSEGAMGNQPQHF
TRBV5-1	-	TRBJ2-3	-	TGCGCCAGCAGCTACGGAAACGGATGGTCCACAGATACGCAGTATTTT	CASSYGNGWSTDTQYF
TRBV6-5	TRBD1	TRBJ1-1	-	TGTGCCAGCAAACAGGGGACTGAAGCTTTCTTT	CASKQGTEAFF
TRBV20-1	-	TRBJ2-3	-	TGCAGTGCTAGACCTCCAGGGGCTAGCACAGATACGCAGTATTTT	CSARPPGASTDTQYF
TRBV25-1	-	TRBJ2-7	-	TGTGCCAGCAGTGACAGGGGATCGGGCGAGCAGTACTTC	CASSDRGSGEQYF
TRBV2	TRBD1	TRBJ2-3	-	TGTGCCAGCAGTGAAGCCCGGACAGGGTTGGGGGATACGCAGTATTTT	CASSEARTGLGDTQYF
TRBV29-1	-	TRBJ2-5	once	TGCAGCGTTGTGCCTGCCCCCCAAGAGACCCAGTACTTC	CSVVPAPQETQYF
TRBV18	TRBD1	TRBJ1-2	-	TGTGCCAGCTCACCAAAGGACAGGGGACCCTATGGCTACACCTTC	CASSPKDRGPYGYTF
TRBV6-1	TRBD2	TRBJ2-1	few	TGTGCCAGCAGTGCGGGGGGGTTCTCCTACAATGAGCAGTTCTTC	CASSAGGFSYNEQFF